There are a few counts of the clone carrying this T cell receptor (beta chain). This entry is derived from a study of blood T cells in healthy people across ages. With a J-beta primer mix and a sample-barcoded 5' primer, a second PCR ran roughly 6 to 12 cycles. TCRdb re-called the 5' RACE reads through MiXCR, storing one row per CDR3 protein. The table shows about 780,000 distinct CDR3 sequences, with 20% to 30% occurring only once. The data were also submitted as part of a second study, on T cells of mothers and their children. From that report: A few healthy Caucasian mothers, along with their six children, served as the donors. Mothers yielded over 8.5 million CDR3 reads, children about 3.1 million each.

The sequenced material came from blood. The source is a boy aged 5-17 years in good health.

CDR3 amino acids: CASSDKGNEQFF. DNA for the CDR3: TGTGCCAGCAGTGACAAGGGCAATGAGCAGTTCTTC. The chain recombines TRBV11-2 with TRBJ2-1, with unresolved D. Germline values: CDR1 SGHAT, CDR2 FQNNGV. The V and J ends lost 6 bases and 6 bases respectively, with 9 bases between them. The CDR3 totals 12 residues. Combining the CDR3 with reference TRBV11-2 and TRBJ2-1 gives the whole variable domain EAGVAQSPRYKIIEKRQSVAFWCNPISGHATLYWYQQILGQGPKLLIQFQNNGVVDDSQLPKDRFSAERLKGVDSTLKIQPAKLEDSAVYLCASSDKGNEQFFGPGTRLTVL.